A single sample gave rise to the 5 T cell receptor beta chains below, sequenced in a study of neurological immune-mediated disorders. TCRdb reprocessed the 5' RACE reads via MiXCR and lists one record per CDR3 protein. Counted here are 65,000 to 75,000 distinct CDR3 sequences, approximately 5.3% occurring once; the ten biggest clones make up around 6%. The sample was PBMCs. These receptors all stem from a human donor with multiple sclerosis. The donor label of this sample is uncertain.

The chain recombines TRBV4-3 with TRBJ2-1; D possibly matches TRBD1 or TRBD2 (6 bases each). From germline, CDR1 is LGHNA and CDR2 YSLEER. The V and J ends lost 0 bases and 7 bases respectively, with 19 bases between them. This CDR3 comprises 17 residues. The CDR3 loop is CASSQEPWGAANNEQFF. CDR3 nucleotides: TGCGCCAGCAGCCAAGAGCCATGGGGGGCTGCTAATAATGAGCAGTTCTTC.

Within the sample, this clonotype is medium-sized. V is TRBV5-1 and J is TRBJ2-7; the D is unclear. Germline values: CDR1 SGHRS, CDR2 YFSETQ. V lost 4 bases, J lost 0 bases, and 8 bases lay in between. The CDR3 totals 13 residues. The CDR3 region has the DNA TGCGCCAGCAGCCCCCAGGACTCCTACGAGCAGTACTTC. Translation: CASSPQDSYEQYF.

This clonotype has a count of ten or more. The J gene is TRBJ2-1, the V gene TRBV5-1; 11 nucleotides align to TRBD1. Germline V lookup: CDR1 SGHRS, CDR2 YFSETQ. The CDR3 covers 15 residues. J was trimmed by 4 bases and V by 4 bases; bases with no gene match: 4. CDR3: CASSTGQGGYNEQFF. DNA for the CDR3: TGCGCCAGCAGCACGGGACAGGGGGGTTACAATGAGCAGTTCTTC.

This clonotype was seen ten or more times. The chain carries TRBV7-2 and TRBJ2-3, with 8 bases identical to TRBD2. V was clipped by 5 bases and J by 6 bases; unmatched bases: 7. The CDR3 covers 14 residues. Germline values: CDR1 SGHTA, CDR2 FQGNSA. CDR3 coding DNA: TGTGCCAGCAGCCTTGGACTAGCCTTTGATACGCAGTATTTT. It codes for CASSLGLAFDTQYF.

This clonotype occurred many times. The chain uses TRBV7-2 and TRBJ2-3; D is unresolved. Trimming cost V 4 bases and J 2 bases, with 7 bases left between them. The length of the CDR3 is 13 residues. CDR1 and CDR2 from the germline V gene are SGHTA and FQGNSA. In DNA form, the CDR3 reads TGTGCCAGCAGCTCAGTCCTCACAGATACGCAGTATTTT. Its protein is CASSSVLTDTQYF.